These 22 T cell receptor beta chains came from one sample sequenced in a study of tumor-infiltrating lymphocytes in localized non-small cell lung cancer. Here immunoSEQ multiplex PCR was the method, and the copy in TCRdb shows in-frame clones only, minus some. The profile shows about 24,000 clones, around 64% of them singletons. Sequenced: lung tumor tissue. The receptors come from a human donor with non-small cell lung cancer.

The CDR3 region is CASSFGQGNQPQHF. The DNA for the CDR3 is TGTGCCAGCAGCTTCGGACAGGGCAATCAGCCCCAGCATTTT. The chain joins TRBV2 to TRBJ1-5, with 7 bases aligning to TRBD1. The V and J ends lost 6 bases and 2 bases, in that order; junction bases with no gene match: 4. Germline CDR1 reads SNHLY; CDR2 reads FYNNEI. The CDR3 spans 14 residues. Drawing the rest from reference TRBV2 and TRBJ1-5, the complete variable domain is EPEVTQTPSHQVTQMGQEVILRCVPISNHLYFYWYRQILGQKVEFLVSFYNNEISEKSEIFDDQFSVERPDGSNFTLKIRSTKLEDSAMYFCASSFGQGNQPQHFGDGTRLSIL.

This chain joins TRBV7-2 and TRBJ2-1, with a possible D match to TRBD2 (5 bases). V lost 3 bases, J lost 4 bases, and 13 bases lay in between. CDR1 is SGHTA and CDR2 is FQGNSA in the germline V gene. The CDR3 is 15 residues long. The CDR3 sequence is CASSFGVGDYNEQFF. The CDR3 DNA reads as TGTGCCAGCAGCTTTGGAGTCGGGGATTACAATGAGCAGTTCTTC.

The chain employs TRBV18 and TRBJ1-2; 7 bases line up with TRBD1. The CDR3 loop spans 16 amino acids. The V segment lost 8 bases and the J segment 5 bases; nucleotides outside the gene matches: 17. CDR1 and CDR2 (germline): KGHSH, LQKENI. CDR3 sequence reads: CASRNNVGQAIYGYTF. CDR3 in DNA: TGTGCCAGCCGGAATAACGTTGGACAGGCCATTTATGGCTACACCTTC.

V is TRBV2 and J is TRBJ2-1, with 8 bases that match TRBD2. The germline CDR1 and CDR2 sequences are SNHLY and FYNNEI. The CDR3 consists of 14 residues. The V gene end was trimmed by 8 bases and the J gene end by 10 bases; junction bases not matched to a gene: 13. The CDR3, as DNA: TGTGCCAGCCTCGGAGCGGGAGTCTCCGAAGAGCAGTTCTTC. As protein: CASLGAGVSEEQFF.

In its sample, this clone ranks as medium-sized. This chain connects TRBV4-1 to TRBJ1-5, with D tentatively TRBD1 (5 bases). Germline V gene data show CDR1 as MGHRA and CDR2 as YSYEKL. Trimming pared 2 bases from V and 0 bases from J, leaving 14 bases between. The CDR3 runs to 17 residues. The CDR3 sequence: CASSQSVGAYSNQPQHF. The CDR3 DNA reads TGCGCCAGCAGCCAATCTGTAGGGGCCTATAGCAATCAGCCCCAGCATTTT.

In its sample, this clone was seen once. The J gene is TRBJ1-2, the V gene TRBV19; D gene ambiguous. CDR3 length: 16 amino acids. Germline-derived CDR1 and CDR2 are LNHDA and SQIVND (reference sequence). V was shortened by 3 bases and J by 0 bases, with 14 bases between the two germline ends. CDR3 region: CASSIEVSLANYGYTF. The CDR3, as DNA: TGTGCCAGTAGTATTGAGGTCTCTCTAGCTAACTATGGCTACACCTTC.

The V call is TRBV7-9, the J call TRBJ2-3, with D perhaps assigned TRBD1 or TRBD2 (5 bases each). Trimming took off 1 base at V and 15 bases at J, with 20 bases between the two ends. Germline V CDR1 and CDR2: SEHNR, FQNEAQ (reference sequence). This CDR3 region has 14 residues. The CDR3 region is CASSLVDLRDVVYF. The CDR3 nucleotides read TGTGCCAGCAGCTTAGTCGATTTACGGGACGTGGTATATTTT.

The rearrangement uses TRBV19 and TRBJ1-5; D uncertain. The CDR3 is made up of 13 amino acids. Germline CDR1 LNHDA, CDR2 SQIVND (reference sequence). The V end was cut by 0 bases, the J end by 5 bases, with 5 bases between. CDR3 DNA sequence: TGTGCCAGTAGTATAGACGCCGATCAGCCCCAGCATTTT. Translation gives CASSIDADQPQHF.

This chain joins TRBV27 and TRBJ1-1; D is unclear. Trimming stripped 2 bases from V and 5 bases from J, with 12 bases between. The CDR3 runs 14 residues. Germline V gene data show CDR1 as MNHEY and CDR2 as SMNVEV (reference sequence). As DNA, the CDR3 is TGTGCCAGCAGTTTACGACCCTCTGGGACTGAAGCTTTCTTT. This codes for CASSLRPSGTEAFF.

In its sample, this clone is medium-sized. The chain links TRBV28 to TRBJ1-1, with a weak D call TRBD1 (6 bases). V was clipped by 4 bases and J by 0 bases, with 15 bases between them. CDR3 length equals 16 residues. Germline CDR1 MDHEN, CDR2 SYDVKM. In nucleotides, the CDR3 is TGTGCCAGCAGTTCACCAGGACAGCTATTGAACACTGAAGCTTTCTTT. This translates into CASSSPGQLLNTEAFF.

This clone was observed a few times. This sequence joins TRBV9 and TRBJ1-4, with D maybe TRBD1 (6 bases). Deletions cut 2 bases from V and 10 bases from J, with 15 bases between. CDR1 is SGDLS and CDR2 is YYNGEE in the germline V gene. The CDR3 totals 14 residues. CDR3 nucleotides: TGTGCCAGCAGCGTTGCTACCAGGGGAGGAAAACTGTTTTTT. Translated, it gives CASSVATRGGKLFF.

This sequence joins TRBV15 and TRBJ1-1; D gene unclear. V was cut by 0 bases and J by 10 bases, with 9 bases left in between. The CDR3 length is 12 residues. The V gene's germline CDR1 is LNHNV and CDR2 YYDKDF (reference sequence). DNA of the CDR3: TGTGCCACCAGCAGAGATGATACCCGAGCTTTCTTT. As protein: CATSRDDTRAFF. The whole variable domain, remainder taken from reference TRBV15 and TRBJ1-1, is DAMVIQNPRYQVTQFGKPVTLSCSQTLNHNVMYWYQQKSSQAPKLLFHYYDKDFNNEADTPDNFQSRRPNTSFCFLDIRSPGLGDTAMYLCATSRDDTRAFFGQGTRLTVV.

The chain links TRBV5-4 to TRBJ2-2; no firm D call. Germline V gene data show CDR1 as SGHNT and CDR2 as YYREEE (reference sequence). The CDR3 sequence is 13 residues long. V lost 1 base and J 8 bases, leaving 9 bases between the germline ends. The CDR3 nucleotides are TGTGCCAGCAGCTTGCCCCAGTCTGGGGAGCTGTTTTTT. Translating gives CASSLPQSGELFF.

The chain uses TRBV5-1 and TRBJ1-1, with unresolved D. The germline V and J ends were trimmed by 5 bases and 2 bases, with 10 bases remaining between them. Germline lookup yields CDR1 SGHRS and CDR2 YFSETQ. The CDR3 length is 13 residues. The CDR3: CASRVQVNTEAFF. The CDR3 DNA reads TGCGCCAGCAGGGTTCAGGTTAACACTGAAGCTTTCTTT. Full variable domain (remainder filled in from reference TRBV5-1 and TRBJ1-1): KAGVTQTPRYLIKTRGQQVTLSCSPISGHRSVSWYQQTPGQGLQFLFEYFSETQRNKGNFPGRFSGRQFSNSRSEMNVSTLELGDSALYLCASRVQVNTEAFFGQGTRLTVV.

The gene calls are TRBV7-9 and TRBJ2-7, with D possibly matching TRBD1 (6 bases). This CDR3 comprises 18 residues. V lost 7 bases and J 4 bases, leaving 29 bases between the germline ends. Germline V lookup: CDR1 SEHNR, CDR2 FQNEAQ (reference sequence). The CDR3 DNA sequence: TGTGCCAGCACCATCCAGCTTGTAGGGGGAAGTCCCCTTTACGAGCAGTACTTC. Its translation is CASTIQLVGGSPLYEQYF.

This clone was seen more than once but under ten times. V usage is TRBV5-4 and J usage is TRBJ2-5; no definite D call. Germline values: CDR1 SGHNT, CDR2 YYREEE (reference sequence). Trimming took off 1 base at V and 3 bases at J, with 7 bases between the two ends. The CDR3 is 13 amino acids. The CDR3 spells CASSLRGEETQYF. For the CDR3, the DNA is TGTGCCAGCAGCTTGAGAGGAGAAGAGACCCAGTACTTC.

CDR3 sequence reads: CASSPTGGDQPQHF. The CDR3 nucleotides are TGTGCCAGCAGTCCCACAGGGGGGGATCAGCCCCAGCATTTT. This sequence joins TRBV2 and TRBJ1-5; 8 positions match TRBD1. The length of the CDR3 is 14 residues. With 5 bases clipped from V and 5 bases from J, the junction kept 5 bases outside the gene matches. In germline, CDR1 is SNHLY, CDR2 FYNNEI.

The rearrangement links TRBV5-1 to TRBJ2-5; TRBD1 matches at 7 bases. The CDR3 extends over 15 amino acids. V shed 4 bases and J 1 base; nucleotides not matched to a gene: 7. Germline V gene lookup returns CDR1 SGHRS and CDR2 YFSETQ. CDR3 nucleotide sequence: TGCGCCAGCAGCCTCCGGGACAGCCTCCAAGAGACCCAGTACTTC. The encoded protein is CASSLRDSLQETQYF.

V usage is TRBV18 and J usage is TRBJ1-2; unclear D gene. The V and J ends lost 6 bases and 5 bases respectively, with 13 bases between them. Per the germline V gene, CDR1 is KGHSH and CDR2 is LQKENI. CDR3 length equals 13 residues. In nucleotides, the CDR3 is TGTGCCAGCTCCCAGGACGGAAGTTATGGCTACACCTTC. Protein sequence: CASSQDGSYGYTF.

A few counts support this clone. The genes are TRBV5-1 and TRBJ2-2; D is possibly TRBD1 (5 bases). Between the trimmed V and J ends, which lost 0 bases and 3 bases, there was a span of 9 bases. This CDR3 region has 15 residues. The germline V gene has CDR1 SGHRS and CDR2 YFSETQ. CDR3 protein: CASSLGTTYTGELFF. The CDR3 DNA is TGCGCCAGCAGCTTGGGGACAACCTACACCGGGGAGCTGTTTTTT.

The chain links TRBV5-1 to TRBJ2-7, with D unresolved. The CDR3 has 12 amino acids. From germline, CDR1 is SGHRS and CDR2 YFSETQ. V was pared by 0 bases and J by 7 bases, with 8 bases between. The CDR3 nucleotides read TGCGCCAGCAGCTTGGGGGCGGAAGAGCAGTACTTC. Translation gives CASSLGAEEQYF.

The chain carries TRBV7-9 and TRBJ1-4; D unresolved. This CDR3 is built from 14 residues. The ends were cut back, 3 bases at V and 6 bases at J, with 11 bases in the middle. Germline V CDR1 and CDR2: SEHNR, FQNEAQ (reference sequence). CDR3 DNA: TGTGCCAGCAGCTTCGTAAGGGATGATGAAAAACTGTTTTTT. It yields the protein CASSFVRDDEKLFF.